This T cell receptor beta chain appears in the sequencing data of a study of CD8 T cells in ankylosing spondylitis. Losses at the gene ends were 2 bases for V and 3 bases for J; bases not matched to a gene: 5. CDR1 is DFQATT, CDR2 SNEGSKA, per germline (reference sequence). The CDR3 has 15 residues. A remark on this clonotype: Its antigen remains unidentified.

Study-wide points: What appeared characteristic of ankylosing spondylitis blood was a TCR beta motif of fewer than ten highly homologous variants. Researchers reportedly found disease-linked clones significantly enriched in matched ankylosing spondylitis synovial fluid. Previous work reported some of these motif variants in the synovial fluid and blood of reactive arthritis.

Each CDR3 protein gets one entry after TCRdb re-called the 5' RACE reads with MiXCR. Of around 770,000 distinct CDR3 sequences listed, 12% are singletons. The chain employs TRBV20-1 and TRBJ2-7; TRBD1 aligns across 12 bases. The source material was blood, either unsorted or a sorted T cell fraction (not recorded which). The source is a male donor with ankylosing spondylitis. In nucleotides, the CDR3 is TGCAGTGCTAGACCCGGGACAGGGGGCCGCTACGAGCAGTACTTC. Amino acid sequence: CSARPGTGGRYEQYF.